The 14 T cell receptor beta chains below were found in one sample sequenced in a study of beta chain features in type 1 diabetes. Every isolated RNA sample was fully reverse transcribed, so sequencing captured expressed TCRB transcripts. Data came from immunoSEQ multiplex PCR; TCRdb stores just in-frame clones and leaves some out. The sample holds some 410,000 clones, 10% to 12% seen once. The sequencing input was naive CD4+ T cells from blood. Receptors were obtained from a woman aged 18-29 years in good health.

This clone has ten or more counts. The chain employs TRBV7-2 and TRBJ2-3; no firm D call. V was cut by 3 bases and J by 1 base, with 5 bases left in between. The CDR3 is made up of 13 amino acids. Germline V gene lookup returns CDR1 SGHTA and CDR2 FQGNSA. The CDR3 loop is CASSFGRTDTQYF. CDR3 coding DNA: TGTGCCAGCAGCTTCGGCCGCACAGATACGCAGTATTTT.

The chain uses TRBV7-2 and TRBJ2-1, with 11 bases that match TRBD2. This CDR3 is 16 amino acids long. The junction had 6 bases not matched to a gene; V was cut back by 5 bases and J by 3 bases. Germline CDR1 and CDR2: SGHTA and FQGNSA. The CDR3 loop reads CASSPTSGGRYNEQFF. For the CDR3, the DNA is TGTGCCAGCAGCCCCACTAGCGGGGGTCGCTACAATGAGCAGTTCTTC.

V usage is TRBV28 and J usage is TRBJ1-4; possibly TRBD1 for D (5 bases). CDR1 is MDHEN and CDR2 is SYDVKM in the germline V gene. Trimming removed 6 bases at V and 8 bases at J, with 10 bases between. The CDR3 is 12 amino acids. The CDR3 coding sequence is TGTGCCAGCAGCTTTAACAGGGAAAAACTGTTTTTT. Translating gives CASSFNREKLFF.

The chain recombines TRBV25-1 with TRBJ2-5, with 11 nucleotides matching TRBD1. CDR1 is MGHDK, CDR2 SYGVNS, per germline. With 0 bases clipped from V and 1 base from J, the junction kept 4 bases outside the gene matches. CDR3 length: 17 residues. CDR3: CASSEYRTGGPQETQYF. CDR3 sequence (DNA): TGTGCCAGCAGTGAATATAGGACAGGGGGCCCCCAAGAGACCCAGTACTTC.

This clone was seen more than once but under ten times. V usage is TRBV30 and J usage is TRBJ2-3; 7 nucleotides line up with TRBD2. The CDR3 covers 14 residues. Trimming cost V 4 bases and J 0 bases; bases outside gene matches: 4. Per the germline V gene, CDR1 is GTSNPN and CDR2 is SVGIG (reference sequence). The CDR3 bases are TGTGCCTGGACCCACGGGGGGAGCACAGATACGCAGTATTTT. Its translation: CAWTHGGSTDTQYF.

This chain connects TRBV13 to TRBJ1-2; D remains unclear. Trimming cost V 3 bases and J 7 bases, with 12 bases left between them. Germline V gene data show CDR1 as PRHDT and CDR2 as FYEKMQ (reference sequence). The length of the CDR3 is 13 residues. The CDR3: CASSFWGSSGYTF. For the CDR3, the DNA is TGTGCCAGCAGCTTTTGGGGTAGCTCTGGCTACACCTTC.

The rearrangement joins TRBV28 to TRBJ2-6, with D perhaps TRBD1 (5 bases). Looked up from germline, CDR1 is MDHEN and CDR2 is SYDVKM. The CDR3 sequence is 18 residues long. V lost 3 bases and J lost 0, with 15 bases in between. The CDR3 nucleotides read TGTGCCAGCAGTTTGGGGCGCTCAACCACCTCTGGGGCCAACGTCCTGACTTTC. Translated, it gives CASSLGRSTTSGANVLTF.

In nucleotides, the CDR3 is TGTGCCAGCAGCTTGTTGGGGGCCCTCGACGAGCAGTACGTC. Its translation is CASSLLGALDEQYV. The chain employs TRBV5-4 and TRBJ2-7; perhaps TRBD1 as D (6 bases). Germline CDR1 reads SGHNT; CDR2 reads YYREEE (reference sequence). The CDR3 covers 14 residues. V shed 1 base and J shed 5 bases, with 13 bases lying between them.

This chain links TRBV5-6 with TRBJ2-2, with no clear D. The CDR3 is 15 amino acids. Trimming removed 1 base at V and 1 base at J, with 8 bases between. CDR1 and CDR2 (germline): SGHDT, YYEEEE. CDR3 sequence (DNA): TGTGCCAGCAGCTTGTTAGCAGTGAACACCGGGGAGCTGTTTTTT. It yields the protein CASSLLAVNTGELFF.

This clone was detected only a few times. This sequence joins TRBV7-3 and TRBJ2-3; unclear D gene. CDR1 and CDR2 (germline): SGHTA, FQGTGA. The CDR3 has 15 residues. Deletions cut 4 bases from V and 2 bases from J, with 13 bases between. The DNA for the CDR3 is TGTGCCAGCAGCTCACGTGGAGCTTACACAGATACGCAGTATTTT. It codes for CASSSRGAYTDTQYF.

This clone was found a few times. The chain couples TRBV7-9 to TRBJ1-3; 10 bases align to TRBD1. Germline CDR1 and CDR2: SEHNR and FQNEAQ (reference sequence). This CDR3 region has 16 residues. With V trimmed by 6 bases and J by 7 bases, 12 bases remained unmatched. DNA for the CDR3: TGTGCCAGCAGTTTTCGACGCGGACAGGGGGGCAACACCATATATTTT. It is translated as CASSFRRGQGGNTIYF.

This clone occurred a few times. This chain links TRBV7-6 with TRBJ1-1, with D perhaps TRBD1 (6 bases). CDR1 SGHVS and CDR2 FNYEAQ come from the germline V gene. The ends were cut back, 0 bases at V and 0 bases at J, with 8 bases in the middle. This CDR3 contains 15 residues. The CDR3 here is CASSLADSLNTEAFF. Here the CDR3 DNA reads TGTGCCAGCAGCTTAGCGGACAGTTTGAACACTGAAGCTTTCTTT.

The chain couples TRBV9 to TRBJ2-5; a weak D match, TRBD2 (5 bases). Germline loops: CDR1 SGDLS, CDR2 YYNGEE. The CDR3 has 17 residues. Trimming left V 0 bases short and J 1 base short, with 16 bases between. The CDR3 here is CASSVGSPGSTQETQYF. The DNA of the CDR3 is TGTGCCAGCAGCGTAGGATCCCCGGGGAGCACCCAAGAGACCCAGTACTTC.

V is TRBV2 and J is TRBJ2-7; 7 nucleotides agree with TRBD2. Trimming took 2 bases from V and 3 from J; bases not matched to a gene: 1. From germline, CDR1 is SNHLY and CDR2 FYNNEI. This CDR3 has 13 residues. DNA of the CDR3: TGTGCCAGCAGTGAATCTAGCGGCTACGAGCAGTACTTC. This sequence encodes CASSESSGYEQYF.